A selection of T cell receptor beta chains follows, all from one sample in a study of beta chain features in type 1 diabetes. Measured with immunoSEQ multiplex PCR; TCRdb has only the in-frame clones, and not every one. Among about 340,000 clones listed, about 13% were seen once. Source material: naive CD4+ T cells from blood. All receptors come from a woman aged 18-29 years with type 1 diabetes. Each CDR3 is given with its conserved first and last residue. Size values are once, few and many counts, or a class for expanded clones, and some rows have none.

>TRBV19|-
CASGASGTYNEQFF
>TRBV10-3|-
CAITADHGNEQFF
>TRBV5-1|-
CASSLAEGALHNEQFF
>TRBV11-2|-
CASSLGLGGQNIQYF
>TRBV30|-
CAWSGTRTSGRLVKTQYF
>TRBV6-5|few
CASSYSGDFYEQYF
>TRBV5-1|few
CASSLGLSNTEAFF
>TRBV7-2|-
CASSLSGGNYGYTF
>TRBV5-6|few
CASSGGLAGRPELFF
>TRBV20-1|-
CSASTGLGAFF
>TRBV10-3|few
CAISDRREGTDTQYF